The clone carrying this T cell receptor (beta chain) was detected a few times. The data were obtained in a study of blood T cell repertoires in COVID-19. The CDR3 is 15 amino acids. V lost 4 bases and J lost 4, with 16 bases in between. Germline lookup yields CDR1 SGHRS and CDR2 YFSETQ. Per the original methods: The assay estimated nucleated cells by amplifying reference gene primers. Profiling relied on immunoSEQ multiplex PCR, and the TCRdb table lists in-frame clones only, not all of them. V and J calls and clone size are those listed in that table; D and trimming were worked out from the DNA. The table lists around 35,000 clones, 89% of them singletons.

The clonotype originates from a human donor in a cohort sampled during active COVID-19. Sequenced input: peripheral blood. The J gene is TRBJ2-3, the V gene TRBV5-1, with a tentative D call TRBD1 (6 bases). CDR3 DNA: TGCGCCAGCAGCCCCGGACAGCTCAGCTCAGATACGCAGTATTTT. Translating gives CASSPGQLSSDTQYF.